These T cell receptor beta chains were read from a single sample in a study of shared T cell receptors in the human thymus. Measured with immunoSEQ multiplex PCR; TCRdb has only the in-frame clones, and not every one. The sample includes about 660,000 clones, around nine tenths of them seen just once. This sample was shared with a second study, whose subject was human thymus T cells.

The sample taken for sequencing was thymocytes. The receptor set was obtained from a boy in the first two years of life with a congenital heart defect. Each CDR3 is given with its conserved first and last residue. D genes are given only for firm matches. For some rows the clone size is stated as once, few or many, or as a class when expanded; others skip it.

abundance	v_gene	d_gene	j_gene	CDR3nt	CDR3aa
NA	TRBV15	NA	TRBJ2-7	TGTGCCACCAGCAGAGATCTGGGCTTGTGGGAGTCCTACGAGCAGTACTTC	CATSRDLGLWESYEQYF
NA	TRBV7-8	TRBD2	TRBJ2-7	TGTGCCAGCAGCCCAGGACTAGCGGGAAGCTACGAGCAGTACTTC	CASSPGLAGSYEQYF
NA	TRBV6-1	TRBD1	TRBJ1-6	TGTGCCAGCAGTGAAACAGGGGCCTTTTGGCCCCTCCACTTT	CASSETGAFWPLHF
NA	TRBV18	TRBD2	TRBJ2-5	TGTGCCAGCTCACCATCTGAAGTGGGGAGGGCCGGAGAGACCCAGTACTTC	CASSPSEVGRAGETQYF
NA	TRBV6-1	TRBD1	TRBJ2-1	TGTGCCAGCAGTGGCCGACAGGGGGCCCCATCTGAGCAGTTCTTC	CASSGRQGAPSEQFF
NA	TRBV5-8	NA	TRBJ1-2	TGTGCCAGCAGCCCCGGTCAGGCCAACTATGGCTACACCTTC	CASSPGQANYGYTF
NA	TRBV27	TRBD2	TRBJ2-7	TGTGCCAGCAGTCCGGGACTAGCATCCTACGAGCAGTACTTC	CASSPGLASYEQYF
once	TRBV28	NA	TRBJ1-2	TGTGCCAGCAGTTTGTGGAGGCGGGATGGCTACACCTTC	CASSLWRRDGYTF
NA	TRBV5-1	TRBD1	TRBJ1-1	TGCGCCAGCAGCTTGCTAGGCCAGGGGGTCCCTGAAGCTTTCTTT	CASSLLGQGVPEAFF
NA	TRBV4-3	TRBD2	TRBJ2-1	TGCGCCAGCAGCCAAGTGAGCGGGAGGACCTCCCAGGTCTCCTACAATGAGCAGTTCTTC	CASSQVSGRTSQVSYNEQFF
NA	TRBV5-1	NA	TRBJ2-5	TGCGCCAGCAGCTCCCGGACAGAAGTGAGAGAGACCCAGTACTTC	CASSSRTEVRETQYF
once	TRBV7-8	TRBD1	TRBJ2-7	TGTGCCAGCAGCCCTAGGGGTACGGGACAGAACTACGAGCAGTACTTC	CASSPRGTGQNYEQYF
NA	TRBV27	NA	TRBJ1-5	TGTGCCAGCAGTTTACGGCAGGCCAATCAGCCCCAGCATTTT	CASSLRQANQPQHF
NA	TRBV19	NA	TRBJ2-3	TGTGCCAGTAGTATAGGGCGGTGGGGCACAGATACGCAGTATTTT	CASSIGRWGTDTQYF
NA	TRBV10-3	TRBD2	TRBJ2-7	TGTGCCACCCGGAGCGGGAGGGGTAGCTCCTACGAGCAGTACTTC	CATRSGRGSSYEQYF
NA	TRBV11-2	TRBD2	TRBJ2-7	TGTGCCAGCAGCTTAATGCTGGGAGGGGAAGGGTACGAGCAGTACTTC	CASSLMLGGEGYEQYF
NA	TRBV7-2	NA	TRBJ2-3	TGTGCCAGCAGCTTAGAGGAGAGCGGACGTGGCGGAGATACGCAGTATTTT	CASSLEESGRGGDTQYF
NA	TRBV11-3	TRBD1	TRBJ2-7	TGTGCCAGCAGCTGCCCTTGTAGGGGGCCTTGGTCCTACGAGCAGTACTTC	CASSCPCRGPWSYEQYF
NA	TRBV29-1	TRBD1	TRBJ1-4	TGCAGCGTGTCGGGACAGTCTAATGAAAAACTGTTTTTT	CSVSGQSNEKLFF
NA	TRBV19	TRBD1	TRBJ2-3	TGTGCCAGTATGGGGACAGCTAGCACAGATACGCAGTATTTT	CASMGTASTDTQYF
NA	TRBV4-3	NA	TRBJ2-1	TGCGCCAGCAGCCACCACACCAAAATTGACTCCTACAATGAGCAGTTCTTC	CASSHHTKIDSYNEQFF
NA	TRBV7-2	NA	TRBJ1-2	TGTGCCAGAGGGAGAGGGCCTCTCCACTTTCGGGGCTACACCTTC	CARGRGPLHFRGYTF
NA	TRBV5-1	NA	TRBJ2-3	TGCGCCAGCAGCAAAAGGGGAGATACGCAGTATTTT	CASSKRGDTQYF
NA	TRBV27	TRBD1	TRBJ1-1	TGTGCCAGCAGCCTGTCAGGGGGGATGAACACTGAAGCTTTCTTT	CASSLSGGMNTEAFF
NA	TRBV9	NA	TRBJ2-5	TGTGCCAGCAGCGTAGGGGGGGAGGAGTACCAAGAGACCCAGTACTTC	CASSVGGEEYQETQYF
NA	TRBV5-1	TRBD2	TRBJ2-7	TGCGCCAGCAGCTTGGAGGCTAGCGGGAAAGCCTACGAGCAGTACTTC	CASSLEASGKAYEQYF
NA	TRBV5-1	TRBD1	TRBJ2-7	TGCGCCAGCAGCCCCACCCCGGGACAGGTCTCCTACGAGCAGTACTTC	CASSPTPGQVSYEQYF
NA	TRBV5-6	TRBD1	TRBJ2-7	TGTGCCAGCAGCGACCGGGACAGGGCCTACGAGCAGTACTTC	CASSDRDRAYEQYF
NA	TRBV6-1	TRBD1	TRBJ2-7	TGTGCCAGCAGCATAAACGGGACAGCCCGTTGGGGCTTCTTC	CASSINGTARWGFF
NA	TRBV19	NA	TRBJ2-1	TGTGCCAGTACCGTCAATACAGGGTCCTACAATGAGCAGTTCTTC	CASTVNTGSYNEQFF
NA	TRBV11-3	TRBD2	TRBJ2-2	TGTGCCAGCAGCTTAGAACTAGCGGGAGTACACGGGGAGCTGTTTTTT	CASSLELAGVHGELFF
NA	TRBV7-2	TRBD1	TRBJ1-2	TGTGCCAGCAGACCAAGACAGGGCCACTATGGCTACACCTTC	CASRPRQGHYGYTF
NA	TRBV5-4	NA	TRBJ1-2	TGTGCCAGCAGCTTAAATCCCGGGTCCTTTGGCTACACCTTC	CASSLNPGSFGYTF
NA	TRBV27	NA	TRBJ1-1	TGTGCCAGCAGTAACCGGGCGGGGCCAAACACTGAAGCTTTCTTT	CASSNRAGPNTEAFF
few	TRBV6-1	NA	TRBJ2-3	TGTGCCAGCAGTGAAGGCGTGGCAGATACGCAGTATTTT	CASSEGVADTQYF
NA	TRBV13	TRBD2	TRBJ2-7	TGTGCCAGCAGCTCCGGACTAGCGGAATACGAGCAGTACTTC	CASSSGLAEYEQYF
NA	TRBV12-5	TRBD2	TRBJ2-2	TGTGCTAGTGGTTTGGTAGGTTCAGGGACTAGCGGGAGAGTAGGTGCCGGGGAGCTGTTTTTT	CASGLVGSGTSGRVGAGELFF
NA	TRBV18	TRBD2	TRBJ2-7	TGTGCCAGCTCGCGAGGGGGACTAGCGGGAGGCAGGTCCTACGAGCAGTACTTC	CASSRGGLAGGRSYEQYF